Listed below are T cell receptor beta chains from one sample, sequenced in a study of patients and donors after allogeneic stem cell transplantation. TCRdb used MiXCR to reprocess the RT-PCR reads, holding one entry per CDR3 protein. The table lists about 100,000 distinct CDR3 sequences, around 33% of them singletons. The sequenced sample consisted of blood, either unsorted or a sorted T cell fraction (not recorded which). All receptors derive from a human donor who was either an allogeneic HSCT recipient or a stem cell or donor lymphocyte infusion donor (not recorded which). It is not recorded whose cells these are; they may come from a transplant donor. Both conserved end residues are part of each CDR3. D genes are given only for firm matches. Clone size is stated in some rows and not others, as once, few, many or a class when expanded.

TRBV29-1	TRBJ1-1	TRBD1	many	TGCAGCGTCGGACAGGGTGTGAACACTGAAGCTTTCTTT	CSVGQGVNTEAFF
TRBV28	TRBJ2-1	.	.	TGTGCCAGCAGTTTAAAGGGGCATGAGCAGTTCTTC	CASSLKGHEQFF
TRBV7-2	TRBJ2-5	.	.	TGTGCCAGCAGCTTATACGGTGGACATCAAGAGACCCAGTACTTC	CASSLYGGHQETQYF
TRBV4-3	TRBJ1-5	.	.	TGCGCCAGCAGCCAAGCGAGGGGTGGAGGTCAGCCCCAGCATTTT	CASSQARGGGQPQHF
TRBV7-2	TRBJ2-1	.	once	TGTGCCAGCAGCTTAGTTGTCAATGAGCAGTTCTTC	CASSLVVNEQFF
TRBV6-6	TRBJ1-1	.	.	TGTGCCAGCAGTTTTGGAGGTTACACTGAAGCTTTCTTT	CASSFGGYTEAFF
TRBV24-1	TRBJ2-7	TRBD2	.	TGTGCCACCAGGGCGGGGGGGCTAGGCGACGAGCAGTACTTC	CATRAGGLGDEQYF
TRBV5-5	TRBJ1-5	TRBD1	few	TGTGCCAGCAGCTCAGCCGACAGGGTTAAGGAGCCCCAGCATTTT	CASSSADRVKEPQHF
TRBV12-3/TRBV12-4	TRBJ1-1	.	.	TGTGCCAGCAGTTCACTCATGAACACTGAAGCTTTCTTT	CASSSLMNTEAFF
TRBV6-5	TRBJ1-4	.	few	TGTGCCAGCAGCCCCACCGGAAATGAAAAACTGTTTTTT	CASSPTGNEKLFF
TRBV12-3/TRBV12-4	TRBJ1-6	.	.	TGTGCCAGCAGCCGACAGGCTAGTCATTCACCCCTCCACTTT	CASSRQASHSPLHF